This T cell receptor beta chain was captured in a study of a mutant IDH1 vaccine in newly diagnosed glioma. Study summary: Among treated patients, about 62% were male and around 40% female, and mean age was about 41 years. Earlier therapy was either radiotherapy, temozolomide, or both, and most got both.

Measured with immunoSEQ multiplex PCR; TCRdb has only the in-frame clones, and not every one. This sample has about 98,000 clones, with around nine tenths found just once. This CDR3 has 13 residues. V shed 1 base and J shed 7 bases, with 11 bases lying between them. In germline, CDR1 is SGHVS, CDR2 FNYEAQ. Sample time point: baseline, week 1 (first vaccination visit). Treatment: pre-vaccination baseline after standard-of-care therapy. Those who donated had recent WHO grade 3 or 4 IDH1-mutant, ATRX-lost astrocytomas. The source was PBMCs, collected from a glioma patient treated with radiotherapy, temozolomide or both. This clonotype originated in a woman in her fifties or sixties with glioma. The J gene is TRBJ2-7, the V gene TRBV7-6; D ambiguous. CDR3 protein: CASSLGPLGEQYF. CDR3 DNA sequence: TGTGCCAGCAGCTTAGGACCCCTCGGGGAGCAGTACTTC.